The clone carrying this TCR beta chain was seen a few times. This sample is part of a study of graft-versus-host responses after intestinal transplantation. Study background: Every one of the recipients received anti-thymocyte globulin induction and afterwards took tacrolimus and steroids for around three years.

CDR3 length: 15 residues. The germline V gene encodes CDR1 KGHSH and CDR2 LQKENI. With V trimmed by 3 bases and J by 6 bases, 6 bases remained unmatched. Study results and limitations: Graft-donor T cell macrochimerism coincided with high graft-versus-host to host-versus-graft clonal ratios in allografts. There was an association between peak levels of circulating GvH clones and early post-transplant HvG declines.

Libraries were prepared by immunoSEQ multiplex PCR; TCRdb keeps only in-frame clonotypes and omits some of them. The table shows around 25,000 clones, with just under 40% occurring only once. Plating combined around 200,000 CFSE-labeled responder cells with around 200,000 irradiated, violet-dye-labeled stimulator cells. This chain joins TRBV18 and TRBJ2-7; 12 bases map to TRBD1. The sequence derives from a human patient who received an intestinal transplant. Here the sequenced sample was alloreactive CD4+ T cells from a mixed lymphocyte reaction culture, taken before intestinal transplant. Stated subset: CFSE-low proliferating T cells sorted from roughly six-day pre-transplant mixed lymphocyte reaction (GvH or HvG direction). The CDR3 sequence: CASSPSRDRGLEQYF. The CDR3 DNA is TGTGCCAGCTCACCTTCCCGGGACAGGGGGCTCGAGCAGTACTTC. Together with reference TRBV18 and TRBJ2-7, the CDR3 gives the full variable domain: NAGVMQNPRHLVRRRGQEARLRCSPMKGHSHVYWYRQLPEEGLKFMVYLQKENIIDESGMPKERFSAEFPKEGPSILRIQQVVRGDSAAYFCASSPSRDRGLEQYFGPGTRLTVT.